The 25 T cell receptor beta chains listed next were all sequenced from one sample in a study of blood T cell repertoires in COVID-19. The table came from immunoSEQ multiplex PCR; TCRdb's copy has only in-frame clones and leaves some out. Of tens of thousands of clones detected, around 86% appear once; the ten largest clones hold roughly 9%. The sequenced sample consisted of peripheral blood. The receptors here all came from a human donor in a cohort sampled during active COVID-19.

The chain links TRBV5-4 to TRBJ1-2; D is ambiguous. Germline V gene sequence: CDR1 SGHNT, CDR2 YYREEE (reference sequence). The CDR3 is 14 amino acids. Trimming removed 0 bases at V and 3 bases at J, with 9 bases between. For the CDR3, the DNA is TGTGCCAGCAGCTTGGGGGCGGGCGACTATGGCTACACCTTC. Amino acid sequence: CASSLGAGDYGYTF.

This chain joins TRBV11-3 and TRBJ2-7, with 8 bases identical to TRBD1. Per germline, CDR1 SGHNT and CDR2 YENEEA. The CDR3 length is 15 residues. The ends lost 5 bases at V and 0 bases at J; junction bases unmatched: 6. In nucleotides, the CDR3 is TGTGCCAGCAGCCCAGGGGGCAGGAGCTCCTACGAGCAGTACTTC. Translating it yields CASSPGGRSSYEQYF.

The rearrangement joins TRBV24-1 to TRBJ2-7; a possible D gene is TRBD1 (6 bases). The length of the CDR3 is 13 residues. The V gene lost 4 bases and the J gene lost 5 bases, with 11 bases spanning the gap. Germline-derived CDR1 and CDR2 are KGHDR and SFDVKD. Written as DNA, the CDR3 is TGTGCCACCAGTGAGGGGGCCCGTAACGAGCAGTACTTC. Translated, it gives CATSEGARNEQYF.

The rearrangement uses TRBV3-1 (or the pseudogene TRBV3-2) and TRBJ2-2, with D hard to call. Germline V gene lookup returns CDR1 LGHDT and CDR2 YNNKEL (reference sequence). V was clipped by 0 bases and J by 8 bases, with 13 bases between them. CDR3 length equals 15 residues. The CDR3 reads CASSQDRSARGELFF. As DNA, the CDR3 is TGTGCCAGCAGCCAAGATAGGAGCGCGAGAGGGGAGCTGTTTTTT.

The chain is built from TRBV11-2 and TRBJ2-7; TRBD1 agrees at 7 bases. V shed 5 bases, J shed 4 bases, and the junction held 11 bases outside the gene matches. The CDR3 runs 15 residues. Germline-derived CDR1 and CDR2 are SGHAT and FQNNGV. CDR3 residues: CASSRWTGSGYEQYF. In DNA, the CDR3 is TGTGCCAGCAGCCGCTGGACAGGTTCAGGGTACGAGCAGTACTTC. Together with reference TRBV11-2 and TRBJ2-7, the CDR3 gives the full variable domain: EAGVAQSPRYKIIEKRQSVAFWCNPISGHATLYWYQQILGQGPKLLIQFQNNGVVDDSQLPKDRFSAERLKGVDSTLKIQPAKLEDSAVYLCASSRWTGSGYEQYFGPGTRLTVT.

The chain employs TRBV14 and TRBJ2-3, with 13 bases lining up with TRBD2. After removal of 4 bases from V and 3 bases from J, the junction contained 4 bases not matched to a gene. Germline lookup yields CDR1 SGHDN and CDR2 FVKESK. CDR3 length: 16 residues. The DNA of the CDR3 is TGTGCCAGCAGCCCGGGACTAGCGGGGAGGACAGATACGCAGTATTTT. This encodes CASSPGLAGRTDTQYF.

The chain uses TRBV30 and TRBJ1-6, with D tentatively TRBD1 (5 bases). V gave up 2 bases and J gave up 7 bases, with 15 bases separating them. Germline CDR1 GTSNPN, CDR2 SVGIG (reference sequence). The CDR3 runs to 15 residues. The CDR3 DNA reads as TGTGCCTGGAGTTCCCCCGCCAGGGCGAATTCACCCCTCCACTTT. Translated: CAWSSPARANSPLHF.

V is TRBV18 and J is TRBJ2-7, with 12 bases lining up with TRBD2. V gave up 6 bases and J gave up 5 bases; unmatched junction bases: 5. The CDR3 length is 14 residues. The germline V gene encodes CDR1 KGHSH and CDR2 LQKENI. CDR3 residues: CASSPSGRDHEQYF. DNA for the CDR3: TGTGCCAGCTCGCCTAGCGGGAGGGACCACGAGCAGTACTTC.

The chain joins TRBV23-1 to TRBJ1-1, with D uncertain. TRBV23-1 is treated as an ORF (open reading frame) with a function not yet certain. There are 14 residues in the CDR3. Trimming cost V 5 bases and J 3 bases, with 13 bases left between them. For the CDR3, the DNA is TGCGCCAGCAGTACCCTCGGCGGCCACACTGAAGCTTTCTTT. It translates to CASSTLGGHTEAFF.

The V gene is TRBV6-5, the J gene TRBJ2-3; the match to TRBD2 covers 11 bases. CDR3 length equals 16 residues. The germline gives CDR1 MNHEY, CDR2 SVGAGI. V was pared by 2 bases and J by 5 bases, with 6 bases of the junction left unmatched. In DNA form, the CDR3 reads TGTGCCAGCAGTTACATAGCGGGGGGGCCGGAAGATACGCAGTATTTT. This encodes CASSYIAGGPEDTQYF.

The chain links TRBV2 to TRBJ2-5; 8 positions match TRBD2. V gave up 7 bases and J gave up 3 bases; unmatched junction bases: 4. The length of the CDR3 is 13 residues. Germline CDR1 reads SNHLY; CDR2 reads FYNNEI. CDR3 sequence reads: CASTRGGEETQYF. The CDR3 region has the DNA TGTGCCAGCACACGGGGGGGAGAAGAGACCCAGTACTTC. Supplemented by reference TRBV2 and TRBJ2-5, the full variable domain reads EPEVTQTPSHQVTQMGQEVILRCVPISNHLYFYWYRQILGQKVEFLVSFYNNEISEKSEIFDDQFSVERPDGSNFTLKIRSTKLEDSAMYFCASTRGGEETQYFGPGTRLLVL.

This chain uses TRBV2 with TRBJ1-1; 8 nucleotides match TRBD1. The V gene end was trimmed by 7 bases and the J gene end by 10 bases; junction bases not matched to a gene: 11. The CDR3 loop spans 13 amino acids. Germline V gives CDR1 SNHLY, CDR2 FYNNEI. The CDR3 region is CASNPTGVAIAFF. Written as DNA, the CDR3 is TGTGCCAGCAACCCGACAGGGGTGGCGATAGCTTTCTTT.

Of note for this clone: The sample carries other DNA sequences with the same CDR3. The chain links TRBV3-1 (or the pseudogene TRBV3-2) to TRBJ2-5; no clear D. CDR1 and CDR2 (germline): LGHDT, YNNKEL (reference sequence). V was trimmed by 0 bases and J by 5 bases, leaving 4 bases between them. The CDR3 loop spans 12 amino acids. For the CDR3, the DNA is TGTGCCAGCAGCCAAGATGGCGAGACCCAGTACTTC. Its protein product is CASSQDGETQYF.

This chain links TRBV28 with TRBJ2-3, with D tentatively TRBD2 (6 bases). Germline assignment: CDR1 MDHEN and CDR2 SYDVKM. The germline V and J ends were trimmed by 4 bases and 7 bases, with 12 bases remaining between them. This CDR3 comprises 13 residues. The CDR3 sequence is CASSYGGVNTQYF. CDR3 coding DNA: TGTGCCAGCAGTTACGGAGGGGTAAATACGCAGTATTTT.

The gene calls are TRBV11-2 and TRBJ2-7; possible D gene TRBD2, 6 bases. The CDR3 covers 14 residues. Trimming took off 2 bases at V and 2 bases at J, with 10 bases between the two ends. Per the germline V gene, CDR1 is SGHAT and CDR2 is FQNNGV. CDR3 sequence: CASSLSGFTYEQYF. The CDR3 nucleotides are TGTGCCAGCAGCTTAAGCGGGTTCACCTACGAGCAGTACTTC.

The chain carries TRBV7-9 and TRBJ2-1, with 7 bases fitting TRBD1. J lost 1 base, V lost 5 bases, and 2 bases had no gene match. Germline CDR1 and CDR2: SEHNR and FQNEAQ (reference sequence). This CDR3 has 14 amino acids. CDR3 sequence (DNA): TGTGCCAGCAGCCAGGACAGGTCCTACAATGAGCAGTTCTTC. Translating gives CASSQDRSYNEQFF.

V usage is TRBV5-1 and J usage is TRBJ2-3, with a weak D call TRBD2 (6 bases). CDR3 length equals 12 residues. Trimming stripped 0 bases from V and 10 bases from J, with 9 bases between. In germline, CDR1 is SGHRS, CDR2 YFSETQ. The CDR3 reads CASSLAGGPQYF. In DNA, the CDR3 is TGCGCCAGCAGCTTGGCCGGGGGACCGCAGTATTTT.

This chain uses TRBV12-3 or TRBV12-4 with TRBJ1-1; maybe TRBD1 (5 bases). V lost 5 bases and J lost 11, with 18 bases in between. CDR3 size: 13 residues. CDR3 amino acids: CASSPINGGTAFF. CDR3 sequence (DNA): TGTGCCAGCAGTCCGATTAACGGGGGGACGGCTTTCTTT.

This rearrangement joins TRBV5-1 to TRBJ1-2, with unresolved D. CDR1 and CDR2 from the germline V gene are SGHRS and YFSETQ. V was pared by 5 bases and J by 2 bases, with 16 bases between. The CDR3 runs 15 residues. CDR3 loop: CASRPSFGVNYGYTF. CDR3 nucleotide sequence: TGCGCCAGCAGGCCCAGCTTTGGAGTGAACTATGGCTACACCTTC.

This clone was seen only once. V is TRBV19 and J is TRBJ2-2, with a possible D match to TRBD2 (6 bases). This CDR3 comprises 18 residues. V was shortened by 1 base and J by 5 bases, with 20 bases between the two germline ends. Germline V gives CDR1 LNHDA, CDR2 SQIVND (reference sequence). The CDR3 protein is CASSIVPLARGNTGELFF. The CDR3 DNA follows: TGTGCCAGTAGTATAGTTCCCCTAGCGAGAGGAAATACCGGGGAGCTGTTTTTT.

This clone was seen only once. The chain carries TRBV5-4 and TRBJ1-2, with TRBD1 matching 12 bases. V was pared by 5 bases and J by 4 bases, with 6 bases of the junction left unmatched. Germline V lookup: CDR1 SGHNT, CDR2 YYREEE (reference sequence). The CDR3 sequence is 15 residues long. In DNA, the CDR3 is TGTGCCAGCAGTCCGGGACAGGGGGCTGGCTATGGCTACACCTTC. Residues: CASSPGQGAGYGYTF.

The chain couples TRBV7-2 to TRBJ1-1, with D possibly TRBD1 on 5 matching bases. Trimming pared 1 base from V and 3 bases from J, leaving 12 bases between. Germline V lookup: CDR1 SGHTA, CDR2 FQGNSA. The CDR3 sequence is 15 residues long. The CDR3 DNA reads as TGTGCCAGCAGCTTAGATCCAGGGTGGTACACTGAAGCTTTCTTT. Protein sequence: CASSLDPGWYTEAFF.

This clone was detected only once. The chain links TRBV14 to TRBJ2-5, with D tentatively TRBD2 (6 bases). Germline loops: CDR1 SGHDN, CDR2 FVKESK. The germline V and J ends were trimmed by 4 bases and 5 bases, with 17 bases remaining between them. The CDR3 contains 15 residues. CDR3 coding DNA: TGTGCCAGCAGCCTCCCGGTGGGGGGTACGGAGACCCAGTACTTC. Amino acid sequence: CASSLPVGGTETQYF.

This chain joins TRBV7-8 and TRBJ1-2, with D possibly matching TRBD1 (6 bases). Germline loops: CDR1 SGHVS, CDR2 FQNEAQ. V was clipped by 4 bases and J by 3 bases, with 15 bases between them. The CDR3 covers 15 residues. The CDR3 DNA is TGTGCCAGCAGCTCCTCATTATCAGGGGACTATGGCTACACCTTC. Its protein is CASSSSLSGDYGYTF.

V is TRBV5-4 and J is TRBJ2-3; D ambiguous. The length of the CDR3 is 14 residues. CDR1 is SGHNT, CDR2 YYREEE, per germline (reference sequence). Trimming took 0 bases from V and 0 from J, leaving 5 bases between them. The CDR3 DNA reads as TGTGCCAGCAGCTTGGCCGGGAGCACAGATACGCAGTATTTT. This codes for CASSLAGSTDTQYF.